This is a list of T cell receptor beta chains from one sample in a study of PD-1 blockade in classical Hodgkin lymphoma. Using immunoSEQ multiplex PCR, the repertoire was profiled, and TCRdb retains in-frame clones only, with some absent. The top ten hold 0.25% to 0.3% of the sample, which has approximately 20,000 clones, roughly 89% seen once. Sequencing was performed on CD4+ T cells from blood. The receptor set was obtained from a human donor with classical Hodgkin lymphoma. Each CDR3 is given with its conserved first and last residue. Each record gives: V gene, J gene, CDR3 protein.

v_gene: TRBV19
j_gene: TRBJ2-3
CDR3aa: CASSIEDSGRTDTQYF

v_gene: TRBV11-3
j_gene: TRBJ2-3
CDR3aa: CASSLGIGLAGVRDTQYF

v_gene: TRBV19
j_gene: TRBJ1-2
CDR3aa: CASSGGQGGYTF

v_gene: TRBV5-1
j_gene: TRBJ2-1
CDR3aa: CASKGTSSYNEQFF

v_gene: TRBV6-1
j_gene: NA
CDR3aa: CATSYEQYF

v_gene: TRBV2
j_gene: TRBJ1-1
CDR3aa: CASSVEKKAFF

v_gene: TRBV5-6
j_gene: TRBJ2-5
CDR3aa: CASSLGLKETQYF

v_gene: TRBV2
j_gene: TRBJ1-1
CDR3aa: CANTTGSHTEAFF

v_gene: TRBV5-4
j_gene: TRBJ2-7
CDR3aa: CASSLERELSYEQYF

v_gene: TRBV11-3
j_gene: TRBJ2-1
CDR3aa: CASSLSLSYNEQFF

v_gene: TRBV19
j_gene: TRBJ2-1
CDR3aa: CASSRFPTGSSYNEQFF

v_gene: TRBV18
j_gene: TRBJ2-7
CDR3aa: CASSPSPGTPTSYEQYF

v_gene: TRBV19
j_gene: TRBJ1-2
CDR3aa: CASSITSDRYGYTF

v_gene: TRBV7-2
j_gene: TRBJ2-7
CDR3aa: CASSLVGGSPTYEQYF

v_gene: TRBV19
j_gene: TRBJ1-3
CDR3aa: CASSIRGPGNTIYF

v_gene: TRBV10-2
j_gene: TRBJ2-3
CDR3aa: CASSRPPSTDTQYF

v_gene: TRBV28
j_gene: TRBJ1-1
CDR3aa: CASSFDRGRGEAFF

v_gene: TRBV27
j_gene: TRBJ1-2
CDR3aa: CASSFRGSGTYGYTF

v_gene: TRBV11-3
j_gene: TRBJ2-7
CDR3aa: CASSRGFGGSNDEQYF

v_gene: TRBV19
j_gene: TRBJ2-3
CDR3aa: CASSIVGQGGTDTQYF

v_gene: TRBV6-5
j_gene: TRBJ1-1
CDR3aa: CASSYEVYTEAFF

v_gene: TRBV10-3
j_gene: TRBJ2-1
CDR3aa: CAISLGQGNYNEQFF

v_gene: TRBV7-9
j_gene: TRBJ1-2
CDR3aa: CASSLTLQGYTF

v_gene: TRBV14
j_gene: TRBJ2-5
CDR3aa: CASSPVPILADQYF